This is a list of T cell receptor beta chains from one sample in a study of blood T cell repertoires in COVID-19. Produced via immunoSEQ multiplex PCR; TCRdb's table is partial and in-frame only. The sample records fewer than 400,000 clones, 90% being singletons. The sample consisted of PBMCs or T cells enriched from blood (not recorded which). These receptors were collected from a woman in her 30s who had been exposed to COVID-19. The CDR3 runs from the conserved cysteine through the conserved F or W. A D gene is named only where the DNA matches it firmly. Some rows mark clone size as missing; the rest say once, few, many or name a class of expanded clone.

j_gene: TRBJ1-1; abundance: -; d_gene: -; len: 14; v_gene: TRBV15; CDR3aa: CATSRGGPNTEAFF; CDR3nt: TGTGCCACCAGCAGGGGGGGTCCGAACACTGAAGCTTTCTTT
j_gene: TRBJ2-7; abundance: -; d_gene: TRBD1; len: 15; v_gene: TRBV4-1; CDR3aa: CASSQAQGAGYEQYF; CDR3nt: TGCGCCAGCAGCCAAGCGCAGGGGGCAGGTTACGAGCAGTACTTC
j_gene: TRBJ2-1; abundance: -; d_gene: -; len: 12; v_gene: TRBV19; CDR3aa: CASSTGPNEQFF; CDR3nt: TGTGCCAGTAGTACAGGGCCCAATGAGCAGTTCTTC
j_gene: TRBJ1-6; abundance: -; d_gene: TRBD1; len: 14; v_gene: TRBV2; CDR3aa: CASSDRGSNSPLHF; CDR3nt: TGTGCCAGCAGTGACAGGGGGTCTAATTCACCCCTCCACTTT
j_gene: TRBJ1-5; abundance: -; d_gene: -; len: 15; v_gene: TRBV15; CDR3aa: CATSREGSGRQPQHF; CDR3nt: TGTGCCACCAGCAGAGAGGGTTCAGGGCGTCAGCCCCAGCATTTT
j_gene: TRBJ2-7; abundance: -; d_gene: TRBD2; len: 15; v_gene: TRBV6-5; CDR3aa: CASSYAQRGLHEQYF; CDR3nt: TGTGCCAGCAGTTACGCCCAGCGGGGGCTCCACGAGCAGTACTTC
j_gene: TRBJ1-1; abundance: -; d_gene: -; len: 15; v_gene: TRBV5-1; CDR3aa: CASSARDTWNTEAFF; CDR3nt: TGCGCCAGCAGCGCGAGGGACACTTGGAACACTGAAGCTTTCTTT
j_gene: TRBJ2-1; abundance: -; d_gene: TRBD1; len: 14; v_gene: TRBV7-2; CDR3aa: CASTGTGSYNEQFF; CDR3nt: TGTGCCAGCACTGGGACAGGGTCCTACAATGAGCAGTTCTTC
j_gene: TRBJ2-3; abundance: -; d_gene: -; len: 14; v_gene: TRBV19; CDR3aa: CASSIWPGADTQYF; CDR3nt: TGTGCCAGTAGTATTTGGCCAGGCGCAGATACGCAGTATTTT
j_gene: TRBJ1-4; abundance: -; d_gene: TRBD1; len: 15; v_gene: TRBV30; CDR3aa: CAWSYPGQGSEKLFF; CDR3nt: TGTGCCTGGAGTTACCCGGGACAGGGGTCGGAAAAACTGTTTTTT
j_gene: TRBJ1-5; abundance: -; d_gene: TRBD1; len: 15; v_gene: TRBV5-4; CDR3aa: CAGTWTGRGNQPQHF; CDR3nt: TGTGCCGGAACGTGGACAGGAAGGGGTAACCAGCCCCAGCATTTT
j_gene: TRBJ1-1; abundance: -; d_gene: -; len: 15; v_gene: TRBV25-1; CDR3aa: CASSEWGREDTEAFF; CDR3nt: TGTGCCAGCAGTGAATGGGGCAGGGAAGACACTGAAGCTTTCTTT
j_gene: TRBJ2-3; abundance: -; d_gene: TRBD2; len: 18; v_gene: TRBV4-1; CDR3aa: CASSRQGTSGGASDTQYF; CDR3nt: TGCGCCAGCAGCCGCCAGGGGACTAGCGGGGGGGCGTCAGATACGCAGTATTTT
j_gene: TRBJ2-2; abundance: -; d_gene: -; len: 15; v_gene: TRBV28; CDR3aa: CASSYRPEGTGELFF; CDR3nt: TGTGCCAGCAGTTATAGGCCGGAGGGCACCGGGGAGCTGTTTTTT
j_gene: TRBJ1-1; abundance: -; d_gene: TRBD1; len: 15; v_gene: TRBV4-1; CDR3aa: CASSQGQGLYTEAFF; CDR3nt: TGCGCCAGCAGCCAAGGACAGGGCCTTTACACTGAAGCTTTCTTT
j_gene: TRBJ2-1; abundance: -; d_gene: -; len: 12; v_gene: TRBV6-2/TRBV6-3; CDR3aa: CASSYGSGVYIF; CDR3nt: TGTGCCAGCAGTTACGGGTCAGGCGTTTATATCTTC
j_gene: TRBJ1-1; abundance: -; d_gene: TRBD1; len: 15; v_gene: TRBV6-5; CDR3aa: CASSYEQGSGTEAFF; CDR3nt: TGTGCCAGCAGTTACGAACAGGGGTCGGGGACTGAAGCTTTCTTT
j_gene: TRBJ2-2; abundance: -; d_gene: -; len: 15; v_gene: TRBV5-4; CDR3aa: CASSPGHMNTGELFF; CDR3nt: TGTGCCAGCAGCCCGGGACATATGAACACCGGGGAGCTGTTTTTT
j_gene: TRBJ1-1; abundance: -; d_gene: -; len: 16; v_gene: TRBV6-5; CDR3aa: CASSSFGTKVWTEAFF; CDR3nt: TGTGCCAGCAGTTCATTCGGGACTAAGGTTTGGACTGAAGCTTTCTTT
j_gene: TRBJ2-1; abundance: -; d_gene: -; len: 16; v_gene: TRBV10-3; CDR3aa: CAISDPSGQARNEQFF; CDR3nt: TGTGCCATCAGTGATCCTTCGGGACAAGCGAGGAATGAGCAGTTCTTC
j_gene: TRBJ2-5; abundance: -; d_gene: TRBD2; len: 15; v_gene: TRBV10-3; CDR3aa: CATLTSGGLQETQYF; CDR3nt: TGTGCCACCCTGACTAGCGGGGGCCTCCAAGAGACCCAGTACTTC
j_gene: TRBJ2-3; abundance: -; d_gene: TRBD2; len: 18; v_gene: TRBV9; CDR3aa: CASSVRGTSGVNTDTQYF; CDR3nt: TGTGCCAGCAGCGTAAGAGGGACTAGCGGGGTGAACACAGATACGCAGTATTTT
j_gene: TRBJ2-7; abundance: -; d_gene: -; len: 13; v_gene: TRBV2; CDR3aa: CASSSDTSYEQYF; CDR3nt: TGTGCCAGCAGTTCGGACACTTCCTACGAGCAGTACTTC
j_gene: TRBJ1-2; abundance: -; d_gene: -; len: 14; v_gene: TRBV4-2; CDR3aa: CASSLARDSKGYTF; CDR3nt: TGTGCCAGCAGCCTGGCCCGGGACTCTAAGGGCTACACCTTC
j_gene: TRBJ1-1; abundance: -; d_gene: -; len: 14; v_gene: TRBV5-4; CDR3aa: CASSPEEGFGEAFF; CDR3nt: TGTGCCAGCAGCCCCGAGGAGGGGTTTGGTGAAGCTTTCTTT
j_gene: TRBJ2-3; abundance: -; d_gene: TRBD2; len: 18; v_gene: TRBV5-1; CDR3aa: CASSLGLAGAPNTDTQYF; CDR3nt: TGCGCCAGCAGCTTGGGACTAGCGGGGGCTCCGAACACAGATACGCAGTATTTT
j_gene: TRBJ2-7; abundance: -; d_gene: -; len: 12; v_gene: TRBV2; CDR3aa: CASGGASYEQYF; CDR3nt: TGTGCCAGCGGGGGGGCCTCCTACGAGCAGTACTTC
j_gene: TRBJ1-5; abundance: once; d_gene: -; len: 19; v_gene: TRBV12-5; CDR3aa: CASGLVVWEEGLGNQPQHF; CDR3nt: TGTGCTAGTGGTTTGGTAGTGTGGGAAGAGGGCTTGGGCAATCAGCCCCAGCATTTT
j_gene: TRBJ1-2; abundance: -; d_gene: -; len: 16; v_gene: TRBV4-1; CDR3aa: CASSLILSRQDYGYTF; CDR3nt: TGCGCCAGCAGCCTCATCCTCTCCCGGCAGGACTATGGCTACACCTTC
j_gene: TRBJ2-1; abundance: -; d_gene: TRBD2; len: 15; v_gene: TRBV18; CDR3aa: CASSLGGGLYNEQFF; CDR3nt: TGTGCCAGCTCACTGGGCGGGGGGCTTTACAATGAGCAGTTCTTC
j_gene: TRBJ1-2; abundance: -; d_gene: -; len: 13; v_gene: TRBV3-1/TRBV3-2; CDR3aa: CASSITGNYGYTF; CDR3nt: TGTGCCAGCAGCATCACAGGGAACTATGGCTACACCTTC
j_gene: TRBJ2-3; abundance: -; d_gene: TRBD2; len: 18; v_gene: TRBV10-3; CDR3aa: CAISEPSGGARGTDTQYF; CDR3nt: TGTGCCATCAGTGAACCTAGCGGGGGGGCGAGGGGCACAGATACGCAGTATTTT
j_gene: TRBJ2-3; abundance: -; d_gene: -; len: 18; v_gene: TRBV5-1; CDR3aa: CASSLGTTANPSTDTQYF; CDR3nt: TGCGCCAGCAGCTTGGGGACAACAGCCAACCCTAGCACAGATACGCAGTATTTT
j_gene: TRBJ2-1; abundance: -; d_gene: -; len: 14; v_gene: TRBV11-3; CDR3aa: CASSRGGEYNEQFF; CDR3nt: TGTGCCAGCAGTCGAGGGGGAGAGTACAATGAGCAGTTCTTC
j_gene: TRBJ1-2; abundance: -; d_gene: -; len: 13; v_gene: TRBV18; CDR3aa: CASSQDRGNGYTF; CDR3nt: TGTGCCAGCTCACAGGATAGGGGGAATGGCTACACCTTC
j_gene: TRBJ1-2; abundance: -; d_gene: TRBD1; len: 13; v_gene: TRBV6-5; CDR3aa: CASSSTGGDGYTF; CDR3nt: TGTGCCAGCAGTTCGACAGGGGGTGATGGCTACACCTTC
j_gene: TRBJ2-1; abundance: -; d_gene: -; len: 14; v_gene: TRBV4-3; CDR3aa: CASSRERDYNEQFF; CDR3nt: TGCGCCAGCAGCCGAGAGAGAGATTACAATGAGCAGTTCTTC
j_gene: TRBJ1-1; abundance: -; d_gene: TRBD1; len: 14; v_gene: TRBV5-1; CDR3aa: CASSASGTGDKAFF; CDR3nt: TGCGCCAGCAGCGCCTCCGGGACAGGGGATAAAGCTTTCTTT
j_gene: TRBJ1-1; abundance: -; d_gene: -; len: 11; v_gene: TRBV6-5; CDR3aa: CASSRGHGAFF; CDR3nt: TGTGCCAGCAGTCGAGGGCACGGGGCTTTCTTT
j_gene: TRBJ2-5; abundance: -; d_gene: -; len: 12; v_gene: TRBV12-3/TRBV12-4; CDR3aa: CASSLTEETQYF; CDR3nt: TGTGCCAGCAGTTTAACAGAAGAGACCCAGTACTTC
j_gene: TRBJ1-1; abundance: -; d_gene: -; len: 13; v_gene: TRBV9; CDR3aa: CASSPLRGGEFDF; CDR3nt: TGTGCCAGCAGCCCTCTGAGGGGGGGGGAATTTGACTTT
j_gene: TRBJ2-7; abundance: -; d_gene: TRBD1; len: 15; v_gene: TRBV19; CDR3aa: CASSLQGAGRYEQYF; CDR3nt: TGTGCCAGTAGTCTACAGGGGGCGGGTAGGTACGAGCAGTACTTC